One sample yielded the 14 T cell receptor beta chains listed below, sequenced in a study of beta chain features in type 1 diabetes. The study reverse transcribed the entire isolated RNA, so it sequenced expressed TCRB transcripts. Only in-frame clones appear in the TCRdb table, and some are missing; sequencing was by immunoSEQ multiplex PCR. The sample lists fewer than 500,000 clones, roughly 14% occurring once. Material: naive CD4+ T cells from blood. The receptors were gathered from a man aged 25-45 years in good health.

This clone has more than one count but fewer than ten. The chain has TRBV7-9 and TRBJ1-3; D possibly corresponds to TRBD1 (6 bases). Germline V gene data show CDR1 as SEHNR and CDR2 as FQNEAQ (reference sequence). Trimming removed 8 bases from V and 2 bases from J, with 13 bases in between. The CDR3 sequence is 14 residues long. CDR3 DNA: TGTGCCAGCTCCGCGAGACAGGCTGGAAACACCATATATTTT. It is translated as CASSARQAGNTIYF. The full variable domain, completed using reference TRBV7-9 and TRBJ1-3, is DTGVSQNPRHKITKRGQNVTFRCDPISEHNRLYWYRQTLGQGPEFLTYFQNEAQLEKSRLLSDRFSAERPKGSFSTLEIQRTEQGDSAMYLCASSARQAGNTIYFGEGSWLTVV.

The genes are TRBV25-1 and TRBJ2-3, with D unresolved. Germline CDR1 reads MGHDK; CDR2 reads SYGVNS. The CDR3 is 12 residues long. Trimming cost V 5 bases and J 2 bases, with 5 bases left between them. The CDR3 DNA is TGTGCCAGCAGTTTTCTCACAGATACGCAGTATTTT. Protein product: CASSFLTDTQYF.

V is TRBV11-2 and J is TRBJ2-5; 9 positions agree with TRBD1. The V and J ends lost 5 bases and 5 bases, in that order; junction bases with no gene match: 6. CDR3 size: 14 residues. Germline CDR1 reads SGHAT; CDR2 reads FQNNGV. DNA for the CDR3: TGTGCCAGCAGCCCCCGGGACAGGGTCGAGACCCAGTACTTC. Amino acid sequence: CASSPRDRVETQYF. Supplemented by reference TRBV11-2 and TRBJ2-5, the full variable domain reads EAGVAQSPRYKIIEKRQSVAFWCNPISGHATLYWYQQILGQGPKLLIQFQNNGVVDDSQLPKDRFSAERLKGVDSTLKIQPAKLEDSAVYLCASSPRDRVETQYFGPGTRLLVL.

This clone showed up just a few times. V is TRBV7-2 and J is TRBJ2-3; 12 bases map to TRBD2. The CDR3 consists of 18 residues. Per the germline V gene, CDR1 is SGHTA and CDR2 is FQGNSA. V gave up 8 bases and J gave up 4 bases; unmatched junction bases: 16. The CDR3 nucleotides are TGTGCCAGCGGCCCCAGAGCTAGCGGGAGGGCCGGGGCAGATACGCAGTATTTT. It specifies CASGPRASGRAGADTQYF.

This chain connects TRBV4-2 to TRBJ2-3; TRBD1 aligns across 9 bases. The CDR3 length is 16 residues. V shed 0 bases and J 1 base; nucleotides not matched to a gene: 2. Germline CDR1 is LGHNA and CDR2 is YNFKEQ. For the CDR3, the DNA is TGTGCCAGCAGCCAAGATCGGACAGGGGGCACAGATACGCAGTATTTT. Protein product: CASSQDRTGGTDTQYF.

The chain uses TRBV29-1 and TRBJ2-5; D is unresolved. This CDR3 contains 12 residues. V lost 3 bases to trimming and J lost 2 bases, with 7 bases between them. Per the germline V gene, CDR1 is SQVTM and CDR2 is ANQGSEA. For the CDR3, the DNA is TGCAGCGTTGACTATGCGCAAGAGACCCAGTACTTC. Its translation is CSVDYAQETQYF.

This chain connects TRBV19 to TRBJ1-2; 10 bases align to TRBD1. The junction had 3 bases not matched to a gene; V was cut back by 4 bases and J by 1 base. Germline lookup yields CDR1 LNHDA and CDR2 SQIVND (reference sequence). This CDR3 has 15 residues. The chain's CDR3 is CASSTRDRGNYGYTF. In nucleotides, the CDR3 is TGTGCCAGTAGTACCCGGGACAGGGGTAACTATGGCTACACCTTC.

J is TRBJ1-1 and V is TRBV6-5; possibly TRBD1 for D (6 bases). The CDR3 contains 13 residues. V was pared by 6 bases and J by 7 bases, with 15 bases between. Germline V lookup: CDR1 MNHEY, CDR2 SVGAGI. The CDR3: CASRRSWTDEAFF. CDR3 DNA sequence: TGTGCCAGCAGGAGAAGTTGGACAGATGAAGCTTTCTTT.

This clone was recorded a few times. The chain's CDR3 is CASSLAGPYNEQFF. CDR3 nucleotides: TGTGCCAGCAGTTTAGCGGGACCTTACAATGAGCAGTTCTTC. The chain joins TRBV14 to TRBJ2-1; 8 nucleotides match TRBD2. The CDR3 totals 14 residues. V trimming: 6 bases; J trimming: 4 bases; junction bases outside the gene matches: 5. Germline V gene lookup returns CDR1 SGHDN and CDR2 FVKESK.

This clone has more than one count but fewer than ten. The gene calls are TRBV11-1 and TRBJ2-3, with 14 bases that match TRBD2. Per the germline V gene, CDR1 is SGHAT and CDR2 is FQDESV (reference sequence). With V trimmed by 5 bases and J by 1 base, 2 bases remained unmatched. This CDR3 comprises 16 residues. In nucleotides, the CDR3 is TGTGCCAGCAGCCCGGGACTAGCGGGGGGCACAGATACGCAGTATTTT. Protein product: CASSPGLAGGTDTQYF.

This clone was counted between two and nine times. J is TRBJ1-5 and V is TRBV28, with no clear D. The germline gives CDR1 MDHEN, CDR2 SYDVKM. V shed 3 bases and J shed 7 bases, with 16 bases lying between them. This CDR3 contains 15 residues. CDR3: CASSLEASGGQPQHF. The CDR3 DNA follows: TGTGCCAGCAGTTTGGAGGCCTCCGGTGGGCAGCCCCAGCATTTT.

DNA for the CDR3: TGTGCCAGCAGCTTAGGGACTAGCCACACCGGGGAGCTGTTTTTT. Amino acid sequence: CASSLGTSHTGELFF. The chain carries TRBV7-6 and TRBJ2-2; TRBD2 aligns across 8 bases. Per the germline V gene, CDR1 is SGHVS and CDR2 is FNYEAQ. The CDR3 runs to 15 residues. The ends lost 1 base at V and 3 bases at J; junction bases unmatched: 1.

This clone turned up a few times. The CDR3 region is CAWSRDGGLNNEQFF. CDR3 DNA: TGTGCCTGGAGTCGGGACGGAGGGCTAAACAATGAGCAGTTCTTC. The gene calls are TRBV30 and TRBJ2-1; D possibly corresponds to TRBD2 (6 bases). Germline V CDR1 and CDR2: GTSNPN, SVGIG (reference sequence). The CDR3 consists of 15 residues. The V gene lost 2 bases and the J gene lost 5 bases, with 16 bases spanning the gap.

The chain recombines TRBV7-8 with TRBJ1-2; D is unclear. Deletions cut 0 bases from V and 8 bases from J, with 13 bases between. The germline gives CDR1 SGHVS, CDR2 FQNEAQ. The CDR3 has 14 amino acids. Here the CDR3 DNA reads TGTGCCAGCAGCTTAGCGGGAGGGTTCGGAGGCTACACCTTC. Protein sequence: CASSLAGGFGGYTF.